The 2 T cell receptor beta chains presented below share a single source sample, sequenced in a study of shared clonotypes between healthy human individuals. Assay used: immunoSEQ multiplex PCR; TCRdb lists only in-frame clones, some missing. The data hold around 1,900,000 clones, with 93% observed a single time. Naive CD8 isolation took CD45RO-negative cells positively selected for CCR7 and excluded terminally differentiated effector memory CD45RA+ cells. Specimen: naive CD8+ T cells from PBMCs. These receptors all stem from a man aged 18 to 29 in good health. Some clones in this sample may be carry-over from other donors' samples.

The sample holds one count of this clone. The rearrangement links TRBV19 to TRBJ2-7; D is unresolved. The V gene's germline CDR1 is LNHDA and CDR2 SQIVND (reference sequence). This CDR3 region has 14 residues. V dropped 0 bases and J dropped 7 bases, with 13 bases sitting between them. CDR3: CASSIDLEAEEQYF. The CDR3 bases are TGTGCCAGTAGTATAGATCTAGAGGCGGAGGAGCAGTACTTC.

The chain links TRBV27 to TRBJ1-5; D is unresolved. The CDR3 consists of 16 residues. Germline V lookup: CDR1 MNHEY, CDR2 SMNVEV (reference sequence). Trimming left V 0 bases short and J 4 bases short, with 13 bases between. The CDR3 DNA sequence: TGTGCCAGCAGTTTATCCAGCTCCTACGGGAATCAGCCCCAGCATTTT. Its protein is CASSLSSSYGNQPQHF.